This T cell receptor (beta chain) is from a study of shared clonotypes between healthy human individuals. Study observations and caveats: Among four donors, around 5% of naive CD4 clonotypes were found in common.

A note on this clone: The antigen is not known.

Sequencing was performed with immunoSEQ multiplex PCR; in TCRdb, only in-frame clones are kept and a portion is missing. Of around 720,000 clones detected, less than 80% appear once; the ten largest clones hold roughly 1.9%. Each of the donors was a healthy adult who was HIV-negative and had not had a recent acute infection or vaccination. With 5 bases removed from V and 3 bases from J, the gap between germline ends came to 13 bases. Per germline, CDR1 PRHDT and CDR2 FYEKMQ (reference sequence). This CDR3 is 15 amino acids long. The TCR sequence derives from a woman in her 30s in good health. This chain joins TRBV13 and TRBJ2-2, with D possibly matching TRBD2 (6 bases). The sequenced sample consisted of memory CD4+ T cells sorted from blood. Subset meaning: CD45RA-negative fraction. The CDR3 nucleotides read TGTGCCAGCAGCGGAGGGGAGCGGGACACCGGGGAGCTGTTTTTT. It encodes CASSGGERDTGELFF.